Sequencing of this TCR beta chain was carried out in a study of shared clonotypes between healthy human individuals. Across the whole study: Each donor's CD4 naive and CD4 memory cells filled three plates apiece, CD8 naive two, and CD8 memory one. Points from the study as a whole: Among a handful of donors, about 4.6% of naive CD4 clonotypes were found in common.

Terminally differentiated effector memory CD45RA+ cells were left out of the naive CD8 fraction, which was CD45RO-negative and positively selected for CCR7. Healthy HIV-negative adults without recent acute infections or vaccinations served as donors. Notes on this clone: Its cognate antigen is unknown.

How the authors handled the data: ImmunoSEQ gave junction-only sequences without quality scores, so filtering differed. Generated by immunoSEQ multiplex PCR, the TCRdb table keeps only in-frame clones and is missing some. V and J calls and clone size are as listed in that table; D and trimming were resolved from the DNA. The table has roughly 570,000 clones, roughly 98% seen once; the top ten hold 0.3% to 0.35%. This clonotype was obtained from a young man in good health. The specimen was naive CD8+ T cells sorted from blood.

DNA of the CDR3: TGTGCCAGCAGCTTGGGGGTTGTCGGGGAGCTGTTTTTT. The encoded protein is CASSLGVVGELFF. The rearrangement uses TRBV7-8 and TRBJ2-2; D is tentatively TRBD1 or TRBD2 (5 bases each). Germline loops: CDR1 SGHVS, CDR2 FQNEAQ. The CDR3 is made up of 13 amino acids. Trimming shortened V by 3 bases and J by 7 bases, and 9 bases separated the two germline ends.